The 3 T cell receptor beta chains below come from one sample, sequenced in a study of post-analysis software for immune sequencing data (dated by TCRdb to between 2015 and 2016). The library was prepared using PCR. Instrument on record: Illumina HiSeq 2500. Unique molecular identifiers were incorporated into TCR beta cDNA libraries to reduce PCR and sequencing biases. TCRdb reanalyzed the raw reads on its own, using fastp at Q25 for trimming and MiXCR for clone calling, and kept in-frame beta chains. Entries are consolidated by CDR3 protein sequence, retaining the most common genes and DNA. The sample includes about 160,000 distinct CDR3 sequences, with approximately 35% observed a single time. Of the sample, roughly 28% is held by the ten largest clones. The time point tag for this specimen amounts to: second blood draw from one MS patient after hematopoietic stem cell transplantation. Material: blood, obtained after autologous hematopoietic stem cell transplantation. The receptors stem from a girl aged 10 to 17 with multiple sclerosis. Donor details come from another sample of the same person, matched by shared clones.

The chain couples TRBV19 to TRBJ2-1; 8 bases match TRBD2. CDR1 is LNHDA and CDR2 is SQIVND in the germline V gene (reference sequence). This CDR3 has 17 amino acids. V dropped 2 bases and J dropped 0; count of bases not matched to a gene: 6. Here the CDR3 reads CASSILAGWSSYNEQFF. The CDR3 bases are TGTGCCAGTAGTATACTAGCGGGTTGGAGCTCCTACAATGAGCAGTTCTTC.

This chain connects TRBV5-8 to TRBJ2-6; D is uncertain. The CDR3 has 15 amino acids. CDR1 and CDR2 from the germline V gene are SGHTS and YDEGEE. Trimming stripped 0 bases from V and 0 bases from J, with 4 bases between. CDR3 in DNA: TGTGCCAGCAGCTTGGCCTTCTCTGGGGCCAACGTCCTGACTTTC. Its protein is CASSLAFSGANVLTF. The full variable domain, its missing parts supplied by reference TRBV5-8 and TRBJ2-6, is EAGVTQSPTHLIKTRGQQATLRCSPISGHTSVYWYQQALGLGLQFLLWYDEGEERNRGNFPPRFSGRQFPNYSSELNVNALELEDSALYLCASSLAFSGANVLTFGAGSRLTVL.

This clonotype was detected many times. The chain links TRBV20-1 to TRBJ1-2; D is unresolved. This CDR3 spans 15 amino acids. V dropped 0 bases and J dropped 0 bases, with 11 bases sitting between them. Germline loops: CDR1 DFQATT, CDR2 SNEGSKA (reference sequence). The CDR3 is CSARDTDGSNYGYTF. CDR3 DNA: TGCAGTGCTAGAGATACCGACGGCTCTAACTATGGCTACACCTTC.